This entry lists 31 T cell receptor beta chains sequenced from one sample in a study of post-analysis software for immune sequencing data (dated by TCRdb to 2013 to 2016). The paper as a whole reports these results and caveats: Significantly higher frequencies in patients than in controls were found for a handful of TRBV segments, including TRBV5-6, TRBV5-1 and TRBV20-1.

The method behind the library was PCR. The instrument given in TCRdb is Illumina HiSeq 2500. Unique molecular identifiers were incorporated into TCR beta cDNA libraries to reduce PCR and sequencing biases. TCRdb trimmed public reads at Q25 via fastp, called clones via MiXCR and kept in-frame beta chains. Each record represents a unique CDR3 protein, reported with the most common genes and DNA among its rows. The sample has some 890,000 distinct CDR3 sequences on record, around 53% of them singletons. The ten top clones hold 4.6% of the sample. Antigen specificity for these receptors is unknown. Sequencing was done on a sample of blood. Receptors originate from a girl between 10 and 17 years old with multiple sclerosis.

The genes are TRBV12-3 or TRBV12-4 and TRBJ2-3, with TRBD2 matching 8 bases. CDR3 length equals 15 residues. Trimming cost V 3 bases and J 4 bases; bases outside gene matches: 6. The CDR3 DNA reads as TGTGCCAGCAGTTTCTTGGCGGGAGGATCAGATACGCAGTATTTT. Translation gives CASSFLAGGSDTQYF.

The V gene is TRBV20-1, the J gene TRBJ2-5, with TRBD2 identical over 8 bases. The CDR3 runs to 14 residues. Per germline, CDR1 DFQATT and CDR2 SNEGSKA (reference sequence). The DNA for the CDR3 is TGCAGCAAGCGGGGGAGCGCCCCCGGGGAGACCCAGTACTTC. Protein sequence: CSKRGSAPGETQYF.

The chain recombines TRBV20-1 with TRBJ2-7; 8 bases are a match to TRBD1. Germline V gives CDR1 DFQATT, CDR2 SNEGSKA (reference sequence). J was trimmed by 6 bases and V by 6 bases; bases with no gene match: 4. The CDR3 loop spans 11 amino acids. The CDR3 sequence is CSAVTGGEQYF. CDR3 in DNA: TGCAGTGCCGTTACAGGGGGCGAGCAGTACTTC.

This clonotype has only one observation. The chain recombines TRBV5-1 with TRBJ2-3; D unclear. This CDR3 is 14 amino acids long. V was clipped by 4 bases and J by 2 bases, with 11 bases between them. Germline V gene data show CDR1 as SGHRS and CDR2 as YFSETQ. The CDR3 coding sequence is TGCGCCAGCAGCGCCGGACGGACCACAGATACGCAGTATTTT. Translating it yields CASSAGRTTDTQYF.

The chain has TRBV10-3 and TRBJ2-3, with D possibly TRBD2 on 6 matching bases. The ends were cut back, 2 bases at V and 1 base at J, with 16 bases in the middle. Germline values: CDR1 ENHRY, CDR2 SYGVKD. The CDR3 has 17 residues. For the CDR3, the DNA is TGTGCCATCAGTGAGCCCGGACCGCGGGGCGGCACAGATACGCAGTATTTT. Protein product: CAISEPGPRGGTDTQYF.

CDR3 region: CASSSGQDNYGYTF. The CDR3 DNA reads as TGTGCCAGCAGCTCGGGACAGGACAACTATGGCTACACCTTC. This chain joins TRBV12-3 or TRBV12-4 and TRBJ1-2; 8 bases agree with TRBD1. The CDR3 runs to 14 residues. V dropped 6 bases and J dropped 2; count of bases not matched to a gene: 5.

This rearrangement joins TRBV5-1 to TRBJ2-3; 12 nucleotides agree with TRBD2. Germline lookup yields CDR1 SGHRS and CDR2 YFSETQ. This CDR3 has 14 amino acids. V trimming: 4 bases; J trimming: 6 bases; junction bases outside the gene matches: 3. CDR3 in amino acids: CASSGLAGFDTQYF. CDR3 nucleotides: TGCGCCAGCAGCGGACTAGCGGGGTTCGATACGCAGTATTTT.

V usage is TRBV29-1 and J usage is TRBJ2-7; D remains unclear. The better agreement between TRBJ2-5 and the DNA end casts doubt on the J call. Germline V gene lookup returns CDR1 SQVTM and CDR2 ANQGSEA. This CDR3 contains 12 residues. For the CDR3, the DNA is TGCAGCGTTGGACGCCGGCGGGAGACCCAGTACTTC. Its translation: CSVGRRRETQYF.

The V and J genes are TRBV24-1 and TRBJ2-5; unclear D gene. The germline CDR1 and CDR2 sequences are KGHDR and SFDVKD. With 6 bases removed from V and 5 bases from J, the gap between germline ends came to 6 bases. This CDR3 is built from 11 residues. The CDR3 loop reads CATSTGETQYF. The CDR3 nucleotides are TGTGCCACCAGTACCGGGGAGACCCAGTACTTC.

The table lists this clonotype with a count of one. This likely comes from a read error, as the CDR3 has no conserved phenylalanine or tryptophan at its end. The chain employs TRBV29-1 and TRBJ2-5; weak D call: TRBD1 (5 bases). Germline V gene data show CDR1 as SQVTM and CDR2 as ANQGSEA. Trimming took 4 bases from V and 4 from J, leaving 13 bases between them. The CDR3 covers 13 residues. In nucleotides, the CDR3 is TGCAGCGTTGCTGGCCGGACAAGAGAGACCCAGTACCTC. This sequence encodes CSVAGRTRETQYL.

This sequence joins TRBV20-1 and TRBJ2-6; D is possibly TRBD2 (5 bases). This CDR3 has 16 amino acids. Trimming took 6 bases from V and 0 from J, leaving 15 bases between them. Germline V gives CDR1 DFQATT, CDR2 SNEGSKA (reference sequence). CDR3 sequence: CSALSAEISGANVLTF. CDR3 nucleotide sequence: TGCAGTGCCTTATCAGCGGAGATCTCTGGGGCCAACGTCCTGACTTTC.

The gene calls are TRBV6-1 and TRBJ1-1; D unclear. In germline, CDR1 is MNHNS, CDR2 SASEGT. The CDR3 contains 12 residues. V dropped 2 bases and J dropped 3 bases, with 4 bases sitting between them. In nucleotides, the CDR3 is TGTGCCAGCAGTGAACCCTACACTGAAGCTTTCTTT. Its protein is CASSEPYTEAFF.

This rearrangement joins TRBV6-5 to TRBJ2-1; 11 bases agree with TRBD2. CDR3 length: 16 amino acids. J gave up 8 bases and V 5 bases, and 11 bases lay outside the gene matches. Germline V gene lookup returns CDR1 MNHEY and CDR2 SVGAGI. The CDR3 DNA reads TGTGCCAGCAGTCACCCCGGGACTAGCGGTTACGATGAGCAGTTCTTC. Residues: CASSHPGTSGYDEQFF.

The chain carries TRBV12-3 or TRBV12-4 and TRBJ2-1, with D possibly TRBD2 on 6 matching bases. The CDR3 spans 12 residues. Between the trimmed V and J ends, which lost 6 bases and 12 bases, there was a span of 15 bases. The CDR3 region has the DNA TGTGCCAGCAGACTACTAGCCGACCCGCAGTTCTTC. Translating gives CASRLLADPQFF.

This chain uses TRBV25-1 with TRBJ2-5; D may match TRBD1 or TRBD2 (6 bases each). The J call may be in error: the DNA end matches TRBJ2-7 better. The CDR3 consists of 15 residues. In germline, CDR1 is MGHDK, CDR2 SYGVNS. CDR3 in DNA: TGTGCCAGCAGTCCTAACCGACGGGGGCTGGCCGAGCAGTACTTC. Translated, it gives CASSPNRRGLAEQYF.

CDR3 region: CASSFGRIGGEKLFF. The CDR3 DNA sequence: TGCGCCAGCAGCTTTGGACGGATCGGTGGTGAAAAACTGTTTTTT. V and J are TRBV5-1 and TRBJ1-4; D ambiguous. V was shortened by 2 bases and J by 7 bases, with 15 bases between the two germline ends. The CDR3 is made up of 15 amino acids. Looked up from germline, CDR1 is SGHRS and CDR2 is YFSETQ.

The chain is built from TRBV2 and TRBJ2-3, with TRBD2 matching 8 bases. The germline CDR1 and CDR2 sequences are SNHLY and FYNNEI. The V gene end was trimmed by 4 bases and the J gene end by 4 bases; junction bases not matched to a gene: 13. CDR3 size: 17 residues. CDR3 DNA sequence: TGTGCCAGCAGTGTCTTTTCAACGGGGGGGCCGTCAGATACGCAGTATTTT. Amino acid sequence: CASSVFSTGGPSDTQYF. Supplemented by reference TRBV2 and TRBJ2-3, the full variable domain reads EPEVTQTPSHQVTQMGQEVILRCVPISNHLYFYWYRQILGQKVEFLVSFYNNEISEKSEIFDDQFSVERPDGSNFTLKIRSTKLEDSAMYFCASSVFSTGGPSDTQYFGPGTRLTVL.

V usage is TRBV15 and J usage is TRBJ1-1, with D hard to call. Germline CDR1 is LNHNV and CDR2 is YYDKDF (reference sequence). V was trimmed by 0 bases and J by 4 bases, leaving 6 bases between them. CDR3 size: 13 residues. The CDR3 DNA follows: TGTGCCACCAGCAGAGATCACGCCACTGAAGCTTTCTTT. This sequence encodes CATSRDHATEAFF. The full variable domain, rest sourced from reference TRBV15 and TRBJ1-1, is DAMVIQNPRYQVTQFGKPVTLSCSQTLNHNVMYWYQQKSSQAPKLLFHYYDKDFNNEADTPDNFQSRRPNTSFCFLDIRSPGLGDTAMYLCATSRDHATEAFFGQGTRLTVV.

The genes are TRBV29-1 and TRBJ2-7; D is possibly TRBD2 (6 bases). Germline CDR1 reads SQVTM; CDR2 reads ANQGSEA. There are 11 residues in the CDR3. The germline V and J ends were trimmed by 4 bases and 6 bases, with 10 bases remaining between them. The CDR3 region has the DNA TGCAGCGTTGCGGGGGTCCCCGAGCAGTACTTC. It encodes CSVAGVPEQYF.

V usage is TRBV12-3 or TRBV12-4 and J usage is TRBJ2-1; TRBD2 matches 7 bases. This CDR3 region has 15 residues. The ends lost 0 bases at V and 4 bases at J; junction bases unmatched: 3. DNA of the CDR3: TGTGCCAGCAGTTTAGCTATCGGGGGGTACAATGAGCAGTTCTTC. Translating gives CASSLAIGGYNEQFF.

In this sample, this clonotype turned up a few times. The V call is TRBV5-1, the J call TRBJ2-7; TRBD1 agrees at 7 bases. The CDR3 runs to 13 residues. The germline CDR1 and CDR2 sequences are SGHRS and YFSETQ. V was pared by 4 bases and J by 2 bases, with 3 bases of the junction left unmatched. Written as DNA, the CDR3 is TGCGCCAGCAGCATAGGACAGGCCTACGAGCAGTACTTC. Its translation is CASSIGQAYEQYF.

The chain combines TRBV19 with TRBJ2-1; 9 bases align to TRBD2. Per the germline V gene, CDR1 is LNHDA and CDR2 is SQIVND (reference sequence). The CDR3 is made up of 15 amino acids. J gave up 7 bases and V 1 base, and 5 bases lay outside the gene matches. For the CDR3, the DNA is TGTGCCAGTAGTATAGTGGCTAGCGGGATTAATGAGCAGTTCTTC. It is translated as CASSIVASGINEQFF.

On this clonotype itself: A read error may produce the germline difference seen at one junction end. The chain employs TRBV6-6 and TRBJ2-7; D is tentatively TRBD1 or TRBD2 (6 bases each). The germline CDR1 and CDR2 sequences are MNHNY and SVGAGI (reference sequence). This CDR3 contains 13 residues. CDR3: CASITGTGVERYF. The CDR3 DNA reads as TGTGCCTCAATCACAGGGACGGGGGTCGAGCGGTACTTC.

The J gene is TRBJ2-5, the V gene TRBV20-1, with D possibly called TRBD1 or TRBD2 (5 bases each). This CDR3 region has 15 residues. CDR1 and CDR2 from the germline V gene are DFQATT and SNEGSKA (reference sequence). Trimming stripped 3 bases from V and 2 bases from J, with 16 bases between. The CDR3, as DNA: TGCAGTGCTAGTCCACGGGGCTACGCACAAGAGACCCAGTACTTC. It translates to CSASPRGYAQETQYF.

V gene TRBV12-3 or TRBV12-4 combines with J gene TRBJ2-7; 10 bases agree with TRBD1. Trimming took 6 bases from V and 2 from J; bases not matched to a gene: 7. The CDR3 length is 15 residues. The CDR3, as DNA: TGTGCCAGCAGCCCCGGGACAGGGGACGCCTACGAGCAGTACTTC. This sequence encodes CASSPGTGDAYEQYF.

A single count supports this clonotype. The CDR3 DNA sequence: TGTGCCATCAGTGAGTCAAGGGGTTACGAGCAGTACTTC. It is translated as CAISESRGYEQYF. The rearrangement links TRBV10-3 to TRBJ2-7; D possibly corresponds to TRBD1 (5 bases). CDR3 length: 13 amino acids. The germline V gene has CDR1 ENHRY and CDR2 SYGVKD. Trimming took 0 bases from V and 4 from J, leaving 7 bases between them.

The CDR3 loop is CASSLAETGNYGYTF. The CDR3 nucleotides read TGTGCCAGCAGCTTAGCGGAGACCGGGAACTATGGCTACACCTTC. The chain carries TRBV7-8 and TRBJ1-2, with D hard to call. The germline gives CDR1 SGHVS, CDR2 FQNEAQ. The CDR3 sequence is 15 residues long. Trimming shortened V by 0 bases and J by 2 bases, and 10 bases separated the two germline ends.

The chain has TRBV20-1 and TRBJ2-1; D unclear. V lost 7 bases and J 5 bases, leaving 9 bases between the germline ends. This CDR3 has 11 residues. Germline CDR1 is DFQATT and CDR2 is SNEGSKA (reference sequence). The CDR3 sequence: CSVSGHNEQFF. DNA of the CDR3: TGCAGTGTATCTGGGCACAATGAGCAGTTCTTC.

The rearrangement uses TRBV7-9 and TRBJ2-7, with 10 bases fitting TRBD1. Germline CDR1 and CDR2: SEHNR and FQNEAQ (reference sequence). After removal of 5 bases from V and 0 bases from J, the junction contained 16 bases not matched to a gene. This CDR3 has 19 amino acids. The CDR3 reads CASSPGGQGSTTLSYEQYF. The DNA for the CDR3 is TGTGCCAGCAGCCCCGGGGGACAGGGGTCCACTACCCTCTCCTACGAGCAGTACTTC.

This clonotype turned up a few times. A junction end diverges from the germline sequence, so it may reflect a read error. This chain connects TRBV5-1 to TRBJ1-1, with 9 bases matching TRBD1. From germline, CDR1 is SGHRS and CDR2 YFSETQ. The CDR3 is made up of 15 amino acids. This CDR3 is CASSFRRDRVTEAFF. DNA for the CDR3: TGCGCCAGTAGCTTCCGGCGGGACAGGGTCACTGAAGCTTTCTTT.

This clonotype was seen a handful of times. V is TRBV10-3 and J is TRBJ2-5; 9 bases map to TRBD2. Germline assignment: CDR1 ENHRY and CDR2 SYGVKD. This CDR3 is built from 14 residues. Losses at the gene ends were 7 bases for V and 3 bases for J; bases not matched to a gene: 6. The CDR3 DNA sequence: TGTGCCATCAAAGGACTAGCGAGAGAAGAGACCCAGTACTTC. It specifies CAIKGLAREETQYF.